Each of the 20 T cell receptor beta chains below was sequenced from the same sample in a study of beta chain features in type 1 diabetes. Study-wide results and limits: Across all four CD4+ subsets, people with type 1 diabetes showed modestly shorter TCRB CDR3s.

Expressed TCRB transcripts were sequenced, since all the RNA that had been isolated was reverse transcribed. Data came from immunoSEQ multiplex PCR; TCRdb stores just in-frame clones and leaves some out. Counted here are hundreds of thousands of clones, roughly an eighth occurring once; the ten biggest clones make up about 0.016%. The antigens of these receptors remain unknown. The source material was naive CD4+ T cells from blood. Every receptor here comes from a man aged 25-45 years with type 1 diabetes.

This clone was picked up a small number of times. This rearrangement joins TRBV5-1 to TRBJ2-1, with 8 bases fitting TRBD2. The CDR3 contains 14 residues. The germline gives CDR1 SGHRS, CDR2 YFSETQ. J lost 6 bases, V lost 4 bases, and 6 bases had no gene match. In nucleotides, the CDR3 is TGCGCCAGCAGCGCGGGACTAGTCCCCAATGAGCAGTTCTTC. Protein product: CASSAGLVPNEQFF.

The CDR3 spells CASSLRQGGETQYF. The CDR3 nucleotides are TGTGCCAGCAGTTTAAGACAGGGAGGAGAGACCCAGTACTTC. The chain recombines TRBV28 with TRBJ2-5, with a possible D match to TRBD1 (7 bases). Germline V lookup: CDR1 MDHEN, CDR2 SYDVKM. The CDR3 extends over 14 amino acids. V shed 2 bases and J shed 4 bases, with 11 bases lying between them.

The CDR3 spells CASRRDSYNEQFF. In nucleotides, the CDR3 is TGTGCCAGCCGCCGGGACAGCTACAATGAGCAGTTCTTC. This sequence joins TRBV28 and TRBJ2-1; the match to TRBD1 covers 7 bases. The CDR3 is 13 residues long. V was pared by 8 bases and J by 3 bases, with 4 bases of the junction left unmatched. The germline gives CDR1 MDHEN, CDR2 SYDVKM.

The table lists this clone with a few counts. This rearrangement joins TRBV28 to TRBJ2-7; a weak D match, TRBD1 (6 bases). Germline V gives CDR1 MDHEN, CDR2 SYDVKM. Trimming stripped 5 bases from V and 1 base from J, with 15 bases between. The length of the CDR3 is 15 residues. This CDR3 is CASSRRQVTSYEQYF. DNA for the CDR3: TGTGCCAGCAGTCGCAGACAGGTCACATCCTACGAGCAGTACTTC.

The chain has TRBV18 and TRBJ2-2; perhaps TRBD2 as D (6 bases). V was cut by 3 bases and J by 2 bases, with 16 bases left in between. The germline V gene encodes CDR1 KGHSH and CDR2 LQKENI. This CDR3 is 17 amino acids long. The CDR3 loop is CASSPYSGSGNTGELFF. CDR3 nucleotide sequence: TGTGCCAGCTCACCTTACTCGGGTAGCGGAAACACCGGGGAGCTGTTTTTT.

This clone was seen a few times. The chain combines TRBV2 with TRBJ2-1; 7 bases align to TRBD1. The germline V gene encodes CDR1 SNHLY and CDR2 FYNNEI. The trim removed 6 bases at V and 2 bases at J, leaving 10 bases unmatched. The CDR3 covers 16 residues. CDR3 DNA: TGTGCCAGCAGCTACCCCGAGGGGGCGGCCTACAATGAGCAGTTCTTC. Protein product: CASSYPEGAAYNEQFF.

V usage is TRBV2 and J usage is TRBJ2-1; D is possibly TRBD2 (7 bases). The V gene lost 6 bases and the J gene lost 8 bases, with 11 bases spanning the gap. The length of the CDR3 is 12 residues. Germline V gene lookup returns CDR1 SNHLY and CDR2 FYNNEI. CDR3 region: CASRRGGDEQFF. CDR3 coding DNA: TGTGCCAGCAGGCGAGGGGGGGATGAGCAGTTCTTC.

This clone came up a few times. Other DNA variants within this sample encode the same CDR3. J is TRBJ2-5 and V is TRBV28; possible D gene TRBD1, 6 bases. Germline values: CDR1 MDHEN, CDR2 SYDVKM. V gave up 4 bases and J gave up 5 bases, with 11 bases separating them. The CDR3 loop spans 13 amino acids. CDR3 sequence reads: CASSSGQLETQYF. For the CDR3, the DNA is TGTGCCAGCAGTTCCGGACAGTTGGAGACCCAGTACTTC.

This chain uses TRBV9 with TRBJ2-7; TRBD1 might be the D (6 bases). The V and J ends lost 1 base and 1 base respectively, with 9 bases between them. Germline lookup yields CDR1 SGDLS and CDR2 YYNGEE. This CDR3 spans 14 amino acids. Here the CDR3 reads CASSVRDMSYEQYF. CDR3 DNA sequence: TGTGCCAGCAGCGTACGGGACATGTCCTACGAGCAGTACTTC.

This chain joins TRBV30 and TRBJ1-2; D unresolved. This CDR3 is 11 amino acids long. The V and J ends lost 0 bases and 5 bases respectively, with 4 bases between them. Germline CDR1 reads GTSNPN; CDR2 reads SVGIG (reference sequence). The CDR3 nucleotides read TGTGCCTGGAGTGTACAATATGGCTACACCTTC. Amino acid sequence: CAWSVQYGYTF.

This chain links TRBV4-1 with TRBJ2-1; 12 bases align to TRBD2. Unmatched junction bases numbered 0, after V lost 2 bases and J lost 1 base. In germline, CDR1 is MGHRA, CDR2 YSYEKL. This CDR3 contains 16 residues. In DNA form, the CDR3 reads TGCGCCAGCAGCCAACTAGCGGGAGGGTCCTACAATGAGCAGTTCTTC. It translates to CASSQLAGGSYNEQFF.

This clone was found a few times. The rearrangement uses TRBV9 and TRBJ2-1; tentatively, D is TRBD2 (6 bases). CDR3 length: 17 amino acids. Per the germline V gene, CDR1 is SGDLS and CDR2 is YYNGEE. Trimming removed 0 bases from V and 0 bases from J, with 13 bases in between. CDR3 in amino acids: CASSVVGSGDSYNEQFF. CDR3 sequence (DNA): TGTGCCAGCAGCGTAGTTGGTAGCGGTGACTCCTACAATGAGCAGTTCTTC. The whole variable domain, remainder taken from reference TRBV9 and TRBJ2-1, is DSGVTQTPKHLITATGQRVTLRCSPRSGDLSVYWYQQSLDQGLQFLIQYYNGEERAKGNILERFSAQQFPDLHSELNLSSLELGDSALYFCASSVVGSGDSYNEQFFGPGTRLTVL.

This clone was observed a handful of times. The CDR3 DNA reads as TGTGCCAGCAGGGGACAGGTGGGGGTTATGAACACTGAAGCTTTCTTT. Translation: CASRGQVGVMNTEAFF. The chain has TRBV28 and TRBJ1-1; 8 bases match TRBD1. Germline CDR1 and CDR2: MDHEN and SYDVKM. J was trimmed by 0 bases and V by 6 bases; bases with no gene match: 9. The CDR3 length is 16 residues.

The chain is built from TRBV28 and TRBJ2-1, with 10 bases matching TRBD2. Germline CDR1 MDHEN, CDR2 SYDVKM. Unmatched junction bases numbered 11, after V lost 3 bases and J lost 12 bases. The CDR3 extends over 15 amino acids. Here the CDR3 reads CASSFGASGSGRQFF. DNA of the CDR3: TGTGCCAGCAGTTTTGGGGCTAGCGGGAGTGGAAGGCAGTTCTTC.

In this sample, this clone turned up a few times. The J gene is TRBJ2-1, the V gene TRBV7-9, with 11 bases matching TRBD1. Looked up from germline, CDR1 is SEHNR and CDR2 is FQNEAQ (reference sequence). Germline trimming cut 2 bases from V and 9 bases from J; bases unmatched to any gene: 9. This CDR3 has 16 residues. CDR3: CASSLRTGGLFGEQFF. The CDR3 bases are TGTGCCAGCAGCTTAAGGACAGGGGGCCTTTTTGGTGAGCAGTTCTTC.

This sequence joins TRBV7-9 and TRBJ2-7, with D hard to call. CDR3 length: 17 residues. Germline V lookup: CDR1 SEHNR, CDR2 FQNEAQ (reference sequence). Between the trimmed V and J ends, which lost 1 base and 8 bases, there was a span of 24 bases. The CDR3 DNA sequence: TGTGCCAGCAGCTTAGTAGTTTATGACTCCGAAGGAGAAAAGCAGTACTTC. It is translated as CASSLVVYDSEGEKQYF.

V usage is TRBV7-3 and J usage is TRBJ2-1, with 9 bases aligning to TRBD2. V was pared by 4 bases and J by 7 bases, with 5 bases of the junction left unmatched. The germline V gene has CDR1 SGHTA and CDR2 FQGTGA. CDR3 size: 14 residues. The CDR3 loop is CASSSSGISNEQFF. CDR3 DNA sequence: TGTGCCAGCAGCTCTAGCGGGATTTCAAATGAGCAGTTCTTC.

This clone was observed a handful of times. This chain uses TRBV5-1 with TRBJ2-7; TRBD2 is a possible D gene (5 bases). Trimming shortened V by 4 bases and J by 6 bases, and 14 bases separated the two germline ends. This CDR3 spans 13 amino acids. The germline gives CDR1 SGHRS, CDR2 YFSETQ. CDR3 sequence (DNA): TGCGCCAGCAGCCGCGAGGGAGAAGGCGAGCAGTACTTC. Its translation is CASSREGEGEQYF.

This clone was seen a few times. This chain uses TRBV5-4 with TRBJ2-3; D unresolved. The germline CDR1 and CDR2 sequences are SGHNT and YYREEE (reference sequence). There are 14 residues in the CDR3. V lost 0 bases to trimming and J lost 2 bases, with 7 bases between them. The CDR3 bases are TGTGCCAGCAGCTTGGCCGGTACCACAGATACGCAGTATTTT. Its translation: CASSLAGTTDTQYF.

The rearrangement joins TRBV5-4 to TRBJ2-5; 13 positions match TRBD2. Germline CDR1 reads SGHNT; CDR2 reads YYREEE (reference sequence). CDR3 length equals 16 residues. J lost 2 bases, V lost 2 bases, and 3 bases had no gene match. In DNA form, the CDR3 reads TGTGCCAGCAGCTTTCCGGGACTAGCGGGACAAGAGACCCAGTACTTC. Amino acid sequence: CASSFPGLAGQETQYF.